This T cell receptor beta chain comes out of a study of T cells after yellow fever vaccination. This clonotype has just a few counts. CDR3 length: 12 amino acids. CDR1 and CDR2 from the germline V gene are SNHLY and FYNNEI. V dropped 2 bases and J dropped 5 bases, with 7 bases sitting between them. TCRdb re-called the 5' RACE reads with MiXCR, one entry per CDR3 protein. This sample has over 250,000 distinct CDR3 sequences, with roughly 5.2% found just once. The V gene is TRBV2, the J gene TRBJ2-7, with D perhaps TRBD1 (5 bases). This material consisted of CD4+ T cells sorted from PBMCs, taken on the day of the yellow fever booster vaccination. This clonotype originated in a man between 18 and 35 years old who received the YFV17D yellow fever vaccine. The CDR3 spells CASSEWGDEQYV. The CDR3 region has the DNA TGTGCCAGCAGTGAATGGGGCGACGAGCAGTACGTC.